This entry lists 4 T cell receptor beta chains sequenced from one sample in a study of T cell responses to AZD1222 COVID-19 vaccine. Generated by immunoSEQ multiplex PCR, the TCRdb table keeps only in-frame clones and is missing some. There are about 83,000 clones in the sample; around 86% occur only once, and roughly 8.7% lies in the top ten. The sample consisted of peripheral blood, taken on day 0 of AZD1222 vaccination. Receptors were obtained from an adult in good health.

The chain recombines TRBV5-1 with TRBJ1-3, with no clear D. Germline V gives CDR1 SGHRS, CDR2 YFSETQ. The V end was cut by 7 bases, the J end by 0 bases, with 11 bases between. This CDR3 has 14 residues. CDR3 nucleotides: TGCGCCAGCCGAGACTCATACTCTGGAAACACCATATATTTT. It encodes CASRDSYSGNTIYF.

The chain is built from TRBV7-2 and TRBJ2-7; D unclear. The CDR3 has 11 residues. The ends were cut back, 5 bases at V and 0 bases at J, with 2 bases in the middle. The V gene's germline CDR1 is SGHTA and CDR2 FQGNSA. CDR3 sequence (DNA): TGTGCCAGCAGCCTCTCCTACGAGCAGTACTTC. This encodes CASSLSYEQYF.

This chain joins TRBV27 and TRBJ1-1, with 7 bases fitting TRBD1. Trimming at V came to 8 bases and at J to 0 bases, leaving 18 bases not matched to a gene. Per the germline V gene, CDR1 is MNHEY and CDR2 is SMNVEV (reference sequence). The CDR3 sequence is 18 residues long. This CDR3 is CASRSTSLRDSLNTEAFF. As DNA, the CDR3 is TGTGCCAGCCGTTCGACGTCACTACGGGACAGTCTGAACACTGAAGCTTTCTTT.

V and J are TRBV2 and TRBJ2-5; D is unresolved. CDR3 length: 10 residues. Germline V lookup: CDR1 SNHLY, CDR2 FYNNEI. Trimming stripped 7 bases from V and 5 bases from J, with 5 bases between. The CDR3 DNA reads TGTGCCAGCAAAGAGGAGACCCAGTACTTC. It codes for CASKEETQYF. The complete variable domain, with remaining parts taken from reference TRBV2 and TRBJ2-5, reads EPEVTQTPSHQVTQMGQEVILRCVPISNHLYFYWYRQILGQKVEFLVSFYNNEISEKSEIFDDQFSVERPDGSNFTLKIRSTKLEDSAMYFCASKEETQYFGPGTRLLVL.